The clone carrying this T cell receptor (beta chain) has more than one count but fewer than ten. The CDR3 has 14 residues. Deletions cut 6 bases from V and 6 bases from J, with 15 bases between. Germline V gene sequence: CDR1 MNHEY, CDR2 SVGEGT. MiXCR was run by TCRdb on the RT-PCR reads, yielding one entry per CDR3 protein. The sample shows about 700,000 distinct CDR3 sequences, 13% to 15% of them seen only once. This chain links TRBV6-2 or TRBV6-3 with TRBJ2-1; possible D gene TRBD2, 5 bases. The TCR originated in a female donor in good health, serving as a healthy control. Sequencing was carried out using memory CD4+ T cells from blood. The chain's CDR3 is CASRRATRGNEQFF. CDR3 DNA sequence: TGTGCCAGCAGGCGGGCCACACGCGGCAATGAGCAGTTCTTC.